This entry concerns a single T cell receptor beta chain. CDR1 and CDR2 (germline): MNHNS, SASEGT. The CDR3 contains 15 residues. With 5 bases removed from V and 4 bases from J, the gap between germline ends came to 17 bases. This entry is derived from a study of cytomegalovirus exposure and HLA in healthy donors. With 60 Vbeta and 13 Jbeta primers, the PCR was carried out. The method was immunoSEQ multiplex PCR; TCRdb's version includes in-frame clones alone and lacks a portion of them. Of around 120,000 clones listed, roughly 80% are singletons. The rearrangement links TRBV6-1 to TRBJ1-2; D perhaps matches TRBD1 (5 bases). The origin of this receptor is a man aged 25 to 45 in good health and CMV-seronegative. Source material: PBMCs. The CDR3 bases are TGTGCCAGCAGTCTGGGGACGGGGGTGGGCTATGGCTACACCTTC. Amino acid sequence: CASSLGTGVGYGYTF.